This T cell receptor beta chain was profiled in a study of CD8 T cells in ankylosing spondylitis. Trimming left V 4 bases short and J 3 bases short, with 9 bases between. The CDR3 is 14 amino acids. The germline gives CDR1 ENHRY, CDR2 SYGVKD. The study's findings and limits: Ankylosing spondylitis blood seemed to carry a telltale TCR beta motif made of fewer than 10 highly homologous variants.

A word on this clonotype: The antigen is not known.

TCRdb processed the 5' RACE reads anew with MiXCR; each CDR3 protein has one entry. The sample records 470,000 or so distinct CDR3 sequences, roughly 26% being singletons. The receptor comes from a male donor with ankylosing spondylitis. Sequenced material: blood, either unsorted or a sorted T cell fraction (not recorded which). The chain employs TRBV10-3 and TRBJ2-2; D is ambiguous. CDR3 sequence (DNA): TGTGCCATCAGTGTAGTGGCCTACACCGGGGAGCTGTTTTTT. Its protein product is CAISVVAYTGELFF.